These 5 T cell receptor beta chains share one sample of origin, sequenced in a study of Tregs in tolerant kidney transplant recipients. Repertoires were generated with immunoSEQ multiplex PCR, while TCRdb's copy carries only in-frame clones and drops some. The data show 90,000 to 150,000 clones, 85% to 95% seen once. The sample consisted of CD4+ T cells from blood. All receptors come from a human donor in good health.

The genes are TRBV5-8 and TRBJ1-5; D gene uncertain. V gave up 1 base and J gave up 6 bases, with 8 bases separating them. CDR1 is SGHTS and CDR2 is YDEGEE in the germline V gene. The CDR3 has 13 amino acids. The CDR3 DNA follows: TGTGCCAGCAGCTTGAAAGTGGGTCAGCCCCAGCATTTT. This codes for CASSLKVGQPQHF. Filled out from reference TRBV5-8 and TRBJ1-5, the complete variable domain reads EAGVTQSPTHLIKTRGQQATLRCSPISGHTSVYWYQQALGLGLQFLLWYDEGEERNRGNFPPRFSGRQFPNYSSELNVNALELEDSALYLCASSLKVGQPQHFGDGTRLSIL.

V is TRBV19 and J is TRBJ1-3; unclear D gene. The CDR3 contains 15 residues. Trimming shortened V by 3 bases and J by 4 bases, and 13 bases separated the two germline ends. In germline, CDR1 is LNHDA, CDR2 SQIVND (reference sequence). The CDR3: CASSIGDLRGNTIYF. CDR3 bases: TGTGCCAGTAGTATCGGGGATTTGAGAGGAAACACCATATATTTT.

The rearrangement joins TRBV19 to TRBJ2-6; D uncertain. Germline lookup yields CDR1 LNHDA and CDR2 SQIVND (reference sequence). V was cut by 6 bases and J by 0 bases, with 9 bases left in between. CDR3 length equals 15 residues. CDR3 DNA: TGTGCCAGTAGGAACGGAGACTCTGGGGCCAACGTCCTGACTTTC. This translates into CASRNGDSGANVLTF.

The chain recombines TRBV13 with TRBJ2-7; 7 bases map to TRBD2. With 5 bases clipped from V and 3 bases from J, the junction kept 4 bases outside the gene matches. From germline, CDR1 is PRHDT and CDR2 FYEKMQ (reference sequence). The CDR3 is 13 amino acids. CDR3 sequence (DNA): TGTGCCAGCAGCCGGGACTACCTCTACGAGCAGTACTTC. Translation: CASSRDYLYEQYF.

This clone has just one count. This chain connects TRBV29-1 to TRBJ2-5; 10 bases are shared with TRBD2. The CDR3 totals 15 residues. The germline V gene encodes CDR1 SQVTM and CDR2 ANQGSEA. Germline trimming cut 3 bases from V and 5 bases from J; bases unmatched to any gene: 9. Written as DNA, the CDR3 is TGCAGCGTTGAGGTACGTCGGACTAGCGGCGAGACCCAGTACTTC. This encodes CSVEVRRTSGETQYF.